Reported below is one T cell receptor beta chain. TCRdb's copy holds only in-frame clones and misses some; the assay was immunoSEQ multiplex PCR. The table shows about 28,000 clones, with over 80% occurring only once. The data were obtained in a study of T cells in localized non-small cell lung cancer. V lost 5 bases and J lost 8, with 19 bases in between. Germline V gene sequence: CDR1 MNHEY, CDR2 SMNVEV (reference sequence). The CDR3 is made up of 16 amino acids. This sequence joins TRBV27 and TRBJ1-6; perhaps TRBD1 as D (6 bases). The TCR originated in a woman aged 35 to 70 with stage III lung adenocarcinoma. Sequences were derived from peripheral blood mononuclear cells, sampled before any cancer treatment. Written as DNA, the CDR3 is TGTGCCAGCAGTACCTTCGGGGGGGGCCTATATTCACCCCTCCACTTT. Translation gives CASSTFGGGLYSPLHF.